This TCR beta chain was observed in a study of shared clonotypes between healthy human individuals. Sequencing used immunoSEQ multiplex PCR; TCRdb keeps in-frame clones, though not all of them. The sample holds roughly 2,300,000 clones, approximately 90% seen once. This CDR3 has 14 residues. The V gene lost 4 bases and the J gene lost 5 bases, with 17 bases spanning the gap. Germline-derived CDR1 and CDR2 are GTSNPN and SVGIG (reference sequence). This chain links TRBV30 with TRBJ1-2; D is perhaps TRBD1 (6 bases). The sequence was obtained from a man younger than 35 in good health. Some clones in this sample may be carry-over from other donors' samples. What was sequenced was naive CD4+ T cells from PBMCs. Sample subset: CD45RA+ positively selected. The CDR3 nucleotides are TGTGCCTGGAAGGCTCGTGGGGACATGTATGGCTACACCTTC. Protein product: CAWKARGDMYGYTF.